This T cell receptor beta chain was recorded in a study of TIL therapy for anti-PD-1-resistant metastatic lung cancer. The overall study: Patients then received nivolumab; progressors got lymphodepletion, TIL and IL-2. Most patients had lung adenocarcinoma; a handful of tumors were EGFR-mutant, two ALK-rearranged; half smoked currently or formerly. Tumors carried a median about 1.5 non-synonymous mutations per megabase.

Time point described: pre-treatment sample, taken before nivolumab and TIL therapy. This was the immunoSEQ v3 assay. Survey-level samples got roughly 1.9 million read pairs; deep-level samples got roughly 4.5-6 million. Sequencing was performed with immunoSEQ multiplex PCR; in TCRdb, only in-frame clones are kept and a portion is missing. The sample consists of about 32,000 clones, 70% to 80% of them appearing once. The germline V gene has CDR1 SEHNR and CDR2 FQNEAQ (reference sequence). V lost 0 bases to trimming and J lost 8 bases, with 16 bases between them. The CDR3 consists of 16 residues. The sample was blood, taken at baseline. This chain joins TRBV7-9 and TRBJ1-4; D remains ambiguous. The clonotype originates from a woman between 30 and 79 years old with non-small cell lung cancer. CDR3 loop: CASSLAGVFGREKLFF. Written as DNA, the CDR3 is TGTGCCAGCAGCTTAGCGGGTGTGTTCGGGAGAGAAAAACTGTTTTTT.